Given below is one T cell receptor (beta chain) in context. Its specific antigen is unknown. Base qualities are missing; no much larger clone stands one base away. The cohort comprised under 700 healthy bone marrow donors. At the time of sampling, all cohort members were nominally healthy, though unrecorded immune exposures were likely present. The donor was CMV seronegative and belonged to the group of several hundred seronegative cohort members. Every donor gave a peripheral blood sample, and the peripheral blood mononuclear cells from that sample were used for TCR beta sequencing. Genomic DNA was extracted from the blood cell samples with the Qiagen DNeasy Blood Extraction Kit. This sample was included in a study of cytomegalovirus exposure and HLA in healthy donors (dated 2017 in TCRdb). About the study as a whole: An earlier analysis of 587 of the donors reported about 260 Gb of sequence data and roughly 120 million unique TCR beta sequences obtained from around 190 million T cells. Approximately 310 gigabases of sequencing data and roughly 81 million unique TCR sequences made up an early release that covered under 750 HLA-typed donors. Among the roughly 400 genotyped donors, approximately 77% belonged to the genetic ancestry cluster associated with self-reported Caucasian donors. Typing coverage differed by locus: A, B, C, DRB1 and DQB1 were typed in roughly 620-630 donors, DQA1 in about 500, DPA1 in 600 to 610, and DPB1 in around 490. All discovery cohort repertoires had been generated using a single sequencing platform. HLA typing included class I and class II loci at four-digit resolution. Because of strong linkage in the cohort, roughly five DR-DQ haplotypes were treated as single units for association and clustering. The study aimed to test whether signatures of past pathogen exposure could be identified by cataloging public T cell receptors. The later analysis used no new phenotypic data to find candidate immune exposures, relying instead on TCR beta sequences and their occurrence across donors. A later analysis re-analyzed previously published TCR beta repertoires from several hundred donors and added high-resolution HLA genotyping to study TCR occurrence patterns. The study used immunosequencing to profile the T cell repertoires of more than 650 subjects and linked those repertoires to cytomegalovirus serostatus. An earlier analysis of around 640 of the donors used high-throughput TCR beta sequencing to judge whether each TCR beta V gene segment behaved as functional or pseudogenic. Across approximately 400 genotyped donors of the cohort, an average of roughly 250,000 unique TCR beta nucleotide sequences per donor were sequenced, and 15% to 20% of those sequences were non-productive. A separate validation cohort of 90 to 150 different subjects was used in addition to the approximately 610-subject first cohort. Genome-wide SNP genotypes for about three fifths of the roughly 670 donors were used in a later genetic analysis, which treated that subset as a discovery cohort. Donor age, sex, ethnicity and CMV serostatus were collected together with the repertoire data. To predict cytomegalovirus infection status, the study combined high-throughput TCR immunosequencing, statistical association of individual TCRs with disease status, and machine learning. Summary of the overall study and its limitations: Because counts were too low, roughly 17 rarely observed V segments, including chromosome 9 orphons, were left out of the earlier analysis of 587 of the donors. In vitro tests confirmed that a few of the cytomegalovirus-associated TCR beta chains recognize cytomegalovirus antigens. The presence/absence analyses assumed that sequencing depth was roughly uniform across donors, and that assumption may not be true. Strong co-occurrence of HLA alleles, especially DR and DQ, made assigning TCR associations to individual alleles difficult. A further reported finding was that TCR beta sequences accurately predicted the HLA-A and HLA-B alleles for most subjects in the first cohort. In a later analysis, most CMV-associated TCR beta chains were found to appear HLA-restricted, with HLA associations seemingly driven largely by CMV exposure. A total of roughly 160 TCR beta chains were listed by the study as associated with cytomegalovirus. CMV serostatus was the only immune exposure information available for the cohort. Compared with equally common non-associated chains, HLA-associated TCR beta chains in a later analysis were more clonally expanded and had lower generation probabilities. The classifier was reported to diagnose cytomegalovirus status with high specificity and sensitivity in both the original cohort and the validation cohort. In a later genetic analysis, fewer N-insertions in productive TCRs were reported among donors in an Asian-associated ancestry cluster than the approximately 670-donor mean. A group of highly shared sequence variants was considered likely to be a technical artifact of the sequencing pipeline. This cohort had only TCR beta chains sequenced, and the lack of alpha or paired-chain data limited which features could be detected. It was suggested by the authors that the approach could potentially be generalized to other disease states and immunological phenotypes. Because HLA typing was missing for some donors at each locus, association tests included only the typed subset. Broadly in line with IMGT annotations, most TCR beta V segments showed up in productive rearrangements about 87% or about 30% of the time in an earlier analysis of approximately 600 of the donors. According to a later analysis, TCR association rates differed among HLA loci, with DRB1 alleles showing the most associated TCRs and HLA-C alleles showing the fewest. A later analysis associated about 17,000 TCR beta sequences with specific HLA alleles at a false discovery rate of 0.05. Some IMGT-functional V segments, including TRBV6-2 and TRBV6-3, could not be told apart with the 87-base-pair reads, so those segments were excluded. In a later analysis, several top co-occurrence clusters were reported to appear linked to parvovirus B19, influenza, CMV and Epstein-Barr virus. A later genetic analysis associated a missense DCLRE1C variant with V-gene and J-gene trimming of TCR beta chains, and an independent cohort replicated the association. Most TCR sequences were seen in very few donors, while some public TCRs were found in many individuals. Correlated functional status among segregating V segments might be attributable to linkage disequilibrium, but an unknown experimental factor could not be ruled out.

V and J are trimmed by 0 bases and 12 bases, and the gene matches miss 8 bases of the junction. The CDR3, from cysteine to phenylalanine, totals 14 residues. This entry keeps only the CDR3 DNA: 42 bases, framed from base 1. The germline V gene (reference sequence) supplies CDR1 WNHNN and CDR2 SYGVQD. Libraries were constructed by the immunoSEQ multiplex PCR assay. For the multiplex PCR, a mixture combining 60 forward primers for TCR Vbeta segments and 13 reverse primers for TCR Jbeta segments was used. The CDR3 region of rearranged TCR beta genes was amplified from genomic DNA with a multiplex PCR assay. Amplified TCR beta libraries were sequenced as 87-base-pair reads on the Illumina HiSeq System. As for the original processing: In a later analysis, 70 million to 95 million unique TCR beta chains were counted across the approximately 670 repertoires, and roughly 11 million of these chains were shared by at least two donors. Raw reads were error-corrected and collapsed into unique sequences by a nearest-neighbor algorithm in which closely related sequences were merged to remove PCR and sequencing errors. V, D and J gene segments were assigned by aligning CDR3 sequences to IMGT reference sequences. For a sequence to be retained, a match of at least six nucleotides was required to both a V gene segment and a J gene segment. Rearrangements were classified as productive when the CDR3 lacked stop codons and remained in frame with V and J, and all other rearrangements were classified as non-productive. Following IMGT convention, CDR3 was defined as the stretch from the second conserved V-encoded cysteine to the conserved J-encoded phenylalanine. The earlier analysis of 587 of the donors excluded sequences that lacked an unambiguous match to a single V gene segment. In an earlier analysis of 587 of the donors, V segments were called functional above 56.7% productive rearrangements and were called segregating when the between-donor standard deviation exceeded 5%. A statistical classification framework was built for diagnosing cytomegalovirus status from the catalog of TCR beta chain sequences. V and J gene assignment, in a later analysis, came from comparing TCR nucleotide sequences with IMGT/GENE-DB human TR gene sequences. The TCRdist pipeline was used in a later analysis to assign CDR3 sequences and most-parsimonious VDJ recombination scenarios. In a later analysis, every TCR beta chain was defined by the combination of its CDR3 amino acid sequence and its V-gene family, and reads without a unique V-gene family were dropped. As a way to deal with suspected cross-contamination and a sequencing artifact, a later analysis dropped roughly 600 nucleotide sequences that were highly shared and had low generation probability. For each public chain, a later analysis derived a clonal expansion index from normalized ranks of inferred template counts within each repertoire. In a later analysis, generation probabilities were computed with a VDJ recombination model fitted to out-of-frame rearrangements, and the resulting probabilities were checked against IGoR. Hypergeometric tests were used in a later analysis to score TCR-TCR, TCR-HLA and TCR-CMV co-occurrence, with a repertoire-size bias correction applied to the TCR pairs. To estimate false discovery rates, a later analysis permuted the HLA or CMV assignments 20 times. In a later analysis, co-occurring TCRs were grouped using DBSCAN, and TCRdist sequence similarity was added for clustering within HLA-allele-positive subsets. For co-occurrence clustering, repertoires with fewer than 30,000 or more than 120,000 public chains were excluded, along with a handful of repertoires with anomalous nucleotide sharing. In its TCRdb copy, this immuneACCESS table keeps in-frame sequences only and misses some clones. Where compared with another copy, unresolved V genes explain less than half of these, and the others have no known cause. V and J calls and clone size follow that table, whereas D and trimming were derived from the DNA. The sample table holds 170,000 or so clones, of which 77% were seen once. Clones ranked in the top ten supply 1.6% of the sample.

The TCR originated in a woman in her 30s in good health and CMV-seronegative. Source material: PBMCs. The chain couples TRBV10-1 to TRBJ1-1, with 9 bases in between that match TRBD1. The DNA sequence follows: TGCGCCAGCAGTGAGTCTGGTGGACAGGGGATACCTTTCTTT. The translation is CASSESGGQGIPFF.